This entry lists 32 T cell receptor beta chains sequenced from one sample in a study of cytomegalovirus exposure and HLA in healthy donors. The PCR ran on 60 Vbeta and 13 Jbeta primers. The table came from immunoSEQ multiplex PCR; TCRdb's copy has only in-frame clones and leaves some out. Its table records 150,000 to 200,000 clones. Sequenced material: PBMCs. The receptors derive from a boy younger than 18 in good health and CMV-seronegative.

The chain couples TRBV7-6 to TRBJ2-1; 8 bases are shared with TRBD1. The CDR3 has 15 residues. V gave up 3 bases and J gave up 4 bases; unmatched junction bases: 5. Germline V lookup: CDR1 SGHVS, CDR2 FNYEAQ. The CDR3 region has the DNA TGTGCCAGCAGCTTCGACAGGGGCGGTTACAATGAGCAGTTCTTC. As protein: CASSFDRGGYNEQFF.

V is TRBV28 and J is TRBJ1-3; a weak D match, TRBD1 (5 bases). Trimming pared 7 bases from V and 0 bases from J, leaving 16 bases between. This CDR3 is 16 amino acids long. Germline loops: CDR1 MDHEN, CDR2 SYDVKM. The chain's CDR3 is CASTLMGQFSGNTIYF. CDR3 DNA sequence: TGTGCCAGCACCCTAATGGGGCAGTTCTCTGGAAACACCATATATTTT. The full variable domain, its missing parts supplied by reference TRBV28 and TRBJ1-3, is DVKVTQSSRYLVKRTGEKVFLECVQDMDHENMFWYRQDPGLGLRLIYFSYDVKMKEKGDIPEGYSVSREKKERFSLILESASTNQTSMYLCASTLMGQFSGNTIYFGEGSWLTVV.

The gene calls are TRBV11-3 and TRBJ1-2; 7 bases are a match to TRBD1. The CDR3 covers 12 residues. V gave up 1 base and J gave up 14 bases; unmatched junction bases: 7. The germline gives CDR1 SGHNT, CDR2 YENEEA. The chain's CDR3 is CASSLGSGQPTF. The CDR3 DNA reads as TGTGCCAGCAGCTTAGGCTCGGGACAGCCGACCTTC.

This chain joins TRBV4-1 and TRBJ1-5, with 9 bases that match TRBD1. The CDR3 is made up of 17 amino acids. CDR1 MGHRA and CDR2 YSYEKL come from the germline V gene. With 4 bases clipped from V and 3 bases from J, the junction kept 10 bases outside the gene matches. The CDR3: CASSLLTGGTLNQPQHF. The CDR3 region has the DNA TGCGCCAGCAGCCTCTTGACAGGGGGAACGCTCAATCAGCCCCAGCATTTT.

This sequence joins TRBV6-6 and TRBJ1-2; D is possibly TRBD1 (6 bases). CDR3 length equals 11 residues. CDR1 MNHNY and CDR2 SVGAGI come from the germline V gene (reference sequence). The V end lost 10 bases, the J end lost 3 bases, and 9 bases lay between the germline ends. CDR3 nucleotide sequence: TGTGCCATCCAGGGGTACTATGGCTACACCTTC. Translated, it gives CAIQGYYGYTF.

The chain recombines TRBV28 with TRBJ1-1; TRBD1 aligns across 7 bases. CDR1 is MDHEN, CDR2 SYDVKM, per germline. V gave up 3 bases and J gave up 1 base; unmatched junction bases: 14. CDR3 length: 18 residues. CDR3 bases: TGTGCCAGCAGTTTGATGAAAAGGCTTAGGGGGCAGAACACTGAAGCTTTCTTT. Its translation: CASSLMKRLRGQNTEAFF.

The rearrangement joins TRBV30 to TRBJ2-7; no firm D call. Germline assignment: CDR1 GTSNPN and CDR2 SVGIG (reference sequence). The CDR3 totals 13 residues. V lost 4 bases to trimming and J lost 3 bases, with 13 bases between them. CDR3 protein: CAWNRGSIYEQYF. CDR3 DNA sequence: TGTGCCTGGAATCGAGGTAGCATCTACGAGCAGTACTTC.

For the CDR3, the DNA is TGTGCCAGCAGCCTTGGACTAGCGTCCTACAATGAGCAGTTCTTC. Protein sequence: CASSLGLASYNEQFF. This sequence joins TRBV13 and TRBJ2-1, with 9 bases lining up with TRBD2. CDR3 length equals 15 residues. Germline V CDR1 and CDR2: PRHDT, FYEKMQ (reference sequence). Trimming removed 5 bases from V and 1 base from J; junction bases left unmatched: 3.

The gene calls are TRBV2 and TRBJ2-7; a possible D gene is TRBD2 (7 bases). The CDR3 has 13 amino acids. The V gene lost 10 bases and the J gene lost 7 bases, with 20 bases spanning the gap. Germline V gives CDR1 SNHLY, CDR2 FYNNEI. CDR3: CATEGLGRGEQYF. The CDR3 DNA reads TGTGCCACCGAAGGGCTTGGGAGGGGGGAGCAGTACTTC.

This chain uses TRBV2 with TRBJ2-7; TRBD2 aligns across 11 bases. V lost 1 base, J lost 4 bases, and 6 bases stayed unmatched. The CDR3 runs to 16 residues. Germline V gene data show CDR1 as SNHLY and CDR2 as FYNNEI. The CDR3 nucleotides are TGTGCCAGCAGTGAAGGAATAGCGGGGGGGGTATACGAGCAGTACTTC. Translating gives CASSEGIAGGVYEQYF.

The V gene is TRBV19, the J gene TRBJ1-1; no definite D call. V was trimmed by 5 bases and J by 3 bases, leaving 16 bases between them. Germline CDR1 and CDR2: LNHDA and SQIVND (reference sequence). The CDR3 is 15 residues long. CDR3 loop: CASSPPAERYTEAFF. The CDR3 DNA sequence: TGTGCCAGTAGTCCCCCGGCGGAGAGATACACTGAAGCTTTCTTT.

The V gene is TRBV28, the J gene TRBJ1-1; a possible D gene is TRBD1 (5 bases). The germline V gene encodes CDR1 MDHEN and CDR2 SYDVKM. This CDR3 spans 21 amino acids. V lost 3 bases and J lost 3, with 32 bases in between. CDR3 region: CASSLGVFTWSPGGGHTEAFF. The CDR3 DNA is TGTGCCAGCAGTTTGGGGGTATTTACCTGGAGCCCTGGCGGGGGACACACTGAAGCTTTCTTT.

V is TRBV19 and J is TRBJ2-1, with D tentatively TRBD2 (7 bases). The CDR3 runs to 15 residues. The V end was cut by 5 bases, the J end by 7 bases, with 18 bases between. Germline V gene sequence: CDR1 LNHDA, CDR2 SQIVND (reference sequence). CDR3: CASSPRGGGGNEQFF. The CDR3 DNA reads TGTGCCAGTAGTCCCCGAGGGGGGGGAGGAAATGAGCAGTTCTTC.

J is TRBJ1-2 and V is TRBV28, with TRBD1 identical over 8 bases. The CDR3 has 14 residues. J lost 8 bases, V lost 5 bases, and 10 bases had no gene match. CDR1 MDHEN and CDR2 SYDVKM come from the germline V gene. The CDR3 DNA sequence: TGTGCCAGCAGTCCCCGGCAGGGGGCCGGGGGCTACACCTTC. Translating gives CASSPRQGAGGYTF.

The chain has TRBV5-6 and TRBJ2-3, with 8 bases fitting TRBD2. The ends lost 0 bases at V and 2 bases at J; junction bases unmatched: 8. The CDR3 totals 17 residues. Germline V gene lookup returns CDR1 SGHDT and CDR2 YYEEEE. DNA for the CDR3: TGTGCCAGCAGCTTGGGTGTTAGCGGGGTGGTCACAGATACGCAGTATTTT. Residues: CASSLGVSGVVTDTQYF.

In DNA form, the CDR3 reads TGTGCCAGCTCATCGACTCCGGACTACCAAGAGACCCAGTACTTC. Its protein is CASSSTPDYQETQYF. This chain joins TRBV18 and TRBJ2-5; TRBD2 is a possible D gene (5 bases). Trimming removed 5 bases at V and 0 bases at J, with 13 bases between. CDR1 is KGHSH and CDR2 is LQKENI in the germline V gene. The CDR3 consists of 15 residues.

The chain uses TRBV10-3 and TRBJ2-4; 7 nucleotides align to TRBD2. The CDR3 is 14 amino acids. Germline CDR1 and CDR2: ENHRY and SYGVKD. J lost 7 bases, V lost 3 bases, and 6 bases had no gene match. CDR3: CAISDGGGRNIQYF. The DNA for the CDR3 is TGTGCCATCAGTGATGGCGGGGGTCGGAACATTCAGTACTTC.

This chain joins TRBV7-3 and TRBJ2-3, with D perhaps matching TRBD1 (5 bases). Germline V lookup: CDR1 SGHTA, CDR2 FQGTGA. Trimming removed 3 bases at V and 0 bases at J, with 10 bases between. The CDR3 spans 15 residues. The CDR3 nucleotides read TGTGCCAGCAGCTTGACAGCAACTAGCACAGATACGCAGTATTTT. It specifies CASSLTATSTDTQYF.

The CDR3 here is CASSISGQETQYF. CDR3 nucleotide sequence: TGTGCCAGCAGCATCTCTGGGCAGGAGACCCAGTACTTC. The chain employs TRBV5-4 and TRBJ2-5; D remains ambiguous. V lost 4 bases to trimming and J lost 5 bases, with 12 bases between them. Germline V gene sequence: CDR1 SGHNT, CDR2 YYREEE (reference sequence). The CDR3 is made up of 13 amino acids.

The gene calls are TRBV10-2 and TRBJ2-7; the match to TRBD2 covers 8 bases. CDR3 length: 17 amino acids. Germline loops: CDR1 WSHSY, CDR2 SAAADI. V shed 10 bases and J 2 bases; nucleotides not matched to a gene: 19. For the CDR3, the DNA is TGCGCCATCTCCCCTAGCGGGTGGGGCCAGGACACCTACGAGCAGTACTTC. Translating gives CAISPSGWGQDTYEQYF.

This chain connects TRBV15 to TRBJ2-7; weak D call: TRBD2 (5 bases). The CDR3 contains 15 residues. Per the germline V gene, CDR1 is LNHNV and CDR2 is YYDKDF (reference sequence). Between the trimmed V and J ends, which lost 0 bases and 5 bases, there was a span of 14 bases. The CDR3 reads CATSRDPAGRDEQYF. The DNA of the CDR3 is TGTGCCACCAGCAGAGACCCGGCGGGCCGGGACGAGCAGTACTTC.

The chain combines TRBV11-1 with TRBJ1-3, with a tentative D call TRBD1 (6 bases). CDR1 is SGHAT, CDR2 FQDESV, per germline (reference sequence). The CDR3 is made up of 14 amino acids. V gave up 4 bases and J gave up 0 bases, with 7 bases separating them. CDR3 coding DNA: TGTGCCAGCAGCTCGGACAGCTCTGGAAACACCATATATTTT. Translation gives CASSSDSSGNTIYF.

The J gene is TRBJ1-3, the V gene TRBV7-8; no clear D gene. Germline loops: CDR1 SGHVS, CDR2 FQNEAQ. The V end was cut by 7 bases, the J end by 0 bases, with 13 bases between. The CDR3 consists of 15 residues. CDR3: CASIDRLGSGNTIYF. In nucleotides, the CDR3 is TGTGCCAGCATCGACCGACTGGGCTCTGGAAACACCATATATTTT.

V is TRBV6-5 and J is TRBJ1-2; the match to TRBD1 covers 9 bases. The junction had 9 bases not matched to a gene; V was cut back by 6 bases and J by 4 bases. The CDR3 has 15 amino acids. CDR1 is MNHEY and CDR2 is SVGAGI in the germline V gene. The CDR3 nucleotides read TGTGCCAGCAGCCCAACGGACAGGGGATTCTATGGCTACACCTTC. Translated: CASSPTDRGFYGYTF.

The chain couples TRBV27 to TRBJ1-4; 11 bases are a match to TRBD1. Germline values: CDR1 MNHEY, CDR2 SMNVEV (reference sequence). This CDR3 contains 18 residues. V shed 5 bases, J shed 5 bases, and the junction held 13 bases outside the gene matches. The CDR3: CASSPSGQGVMYNEKLFF. The CDR3, as DNA: TGTGCCAGCAGTCCATCGGGACAGGGGGTAATGTACAATGAAAAACTGTTTTTT. The complete variable domain, with remaining parts taken from reference TRBV27 and TRBJ1-4, reads EAQVTQNPRYLITVTGKKLTVTCSQNMNHEYMSWYRQDPGLGLRQIYYSMNVEVTDKGDVPEGYKVSRKEKRNFPLILESPSPNQTSLYFCASSPSGQGVMYNEKLFFGSGTQLSVL.

The CDR3 DNA is TGTGCCAGCACCCCCACTGGGGCCCCGAACACTGAAGCTTTCTTT. It translates to CASTPTGAPNTEAFF. This sequence joins TRBV5-5 and TRBJ1-1; weak D call: TRBD1 (5 bases). The CDR3 is 15 amino acids. V was shortened by 6 bases and J by 1 base, with 16 bases between the two germline ends. Germline lookup yields CDR1 SGHKS and CDR2 YYEKEE (reference sequence).

In nucleotides, the CDR3 is TGCGCCAGCAGCTGGGGAGGGGGGTCGGGAGAGCAGTACTTC. As protein: CASSWGGGSGEQYF. This chain links TRBV5-1 with TRBJ2-7; the D gene is possibly TRBD2 (7 bases). V was pared by 3 bases and J by 7 bases, with 17 bases between. The germline V gene encodes CDR1 SGHRS and CDR2 YFSETQ. This CDR3 region has 14 residues.

The chain joins TRBV19 to TRBJ2-2; TRBD1 agrees at 10 bases. The CDR3 sequence is 14 residues long. V shed 3 bases, J shed 7 bases, and the junction held 2 bases outside the gene matches. The germline V gene encodes CDR1 LNHDA and CDR2 SQIVND (reference sequence). The CDR3 sequence: CASSMGQGNGELFF. The CDR3 DNA reads TGTGCCAGTAGTATGGGACAGGGGAACGGGGAGCTGTTTTTT.

The chain joins TRBV30 to TRBJ2-7; D possibly corresponds to TRBD1 (6 bases). This CDR3 has 13 residues. Germline CDR1 GTSNPN, CDR2 SVGIG (reference sequence). V lost 2 bases, J lost 6 bases, and 14 bases lay in between. The DNA of the CDR3 is TGTGCCTGGAGTAGGCAGGGGCCGAGCGAGCAGTACTTC. It specifies CAWSRQGPSEQYF.

The chain links TRBV7-9 to TRBJ1-4; 7 bases match TRBD1. Germline values: CDR1 SEHNR, CDR2 FQNEAQ (reference sequence). V lost 1 base to trimming and J lost 5 bases; unmatched junction nucleotides: 4. The CDR3 totals 15 residues. The CDR3 protein is CASSLGGQKNEKLFF. In DNA form, the CDR3 reads TGTGCCAGCAGCTTAGGGGGACAGAAAAATGAAAAACTGTTTTTT.

This chain links TRBV19 with TRBJ1-5; 8 positions agree with TRBD1. Germline values: CDR1 LNHDA, CDR2 SQIVND (reference sequence). This CDR3 has 20 residues. V lost 0 bases to trimming and J lost 0 bases; unmatched junction nucleotides: 13. CDR3 in amino acids: CASSIDNRQGKAYSNQPQHF. In DNA form, the CDR3 reads TGTGCCAGTAGTATAGATAACCGACAGGGGAAGGCCTATAGCAATCAGCCCCAGCATTTT.

The V call is TRBV25-1, the J call TRBJ1-2, with 7 bases matching TRBD1. The CDR3 is 15 amino acids. Germline CDR1 reads MGHDK; CDR2 reads SYGVNS. The V segment lost 3 bases and the J segment 4 bases; nucleotides outside the gene matches: 8. The CDR3 here is CASSDGGGRGYGYTF. The DNA of the CDR3 is TGTGCCAGCAGTGACGGAGGGGGCAGAGGCTATGGCTACACCTTC.